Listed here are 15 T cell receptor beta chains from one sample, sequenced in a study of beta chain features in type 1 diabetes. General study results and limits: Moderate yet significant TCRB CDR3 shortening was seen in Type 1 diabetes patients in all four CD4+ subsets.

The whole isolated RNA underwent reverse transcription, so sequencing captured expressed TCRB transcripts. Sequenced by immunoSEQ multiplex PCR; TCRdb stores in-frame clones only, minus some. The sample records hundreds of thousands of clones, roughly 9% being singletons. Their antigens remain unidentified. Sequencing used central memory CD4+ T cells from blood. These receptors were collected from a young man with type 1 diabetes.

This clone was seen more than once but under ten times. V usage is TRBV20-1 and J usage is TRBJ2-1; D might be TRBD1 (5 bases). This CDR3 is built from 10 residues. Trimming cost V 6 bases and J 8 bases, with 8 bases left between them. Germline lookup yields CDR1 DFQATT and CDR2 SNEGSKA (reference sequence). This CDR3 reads CSAGADEQFF. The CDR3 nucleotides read TGCAGTGCAGGGGCAGATGAGCAGTTCTTC.

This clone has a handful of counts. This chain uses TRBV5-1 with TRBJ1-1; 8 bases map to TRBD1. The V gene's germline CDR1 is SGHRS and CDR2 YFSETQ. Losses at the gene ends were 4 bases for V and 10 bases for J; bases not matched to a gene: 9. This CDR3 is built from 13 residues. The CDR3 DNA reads TGCGCCAGCAGCGGGACTTCGCAGGGGGCAGCTTTCTTT. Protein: CASSGTSQGAAFF. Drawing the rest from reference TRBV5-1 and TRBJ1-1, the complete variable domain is KAGVTQTPRYLIKTRGQQVTLSCSPISGHRSVSWYQQTPGQGLQFLFEYFSETQRNKGNFPGRFSGRQFSNSRSEMNVSTLELGDSALYLCASSGTSQGAAFFGQGTRLTVV.

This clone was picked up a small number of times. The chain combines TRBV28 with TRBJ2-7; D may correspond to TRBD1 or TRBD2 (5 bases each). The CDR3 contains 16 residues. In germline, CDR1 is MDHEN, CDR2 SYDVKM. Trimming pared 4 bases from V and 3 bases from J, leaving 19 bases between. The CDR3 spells CASSSHRRGAVYEQYF. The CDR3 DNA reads TGTGCCAGCAGTTCCCATCGACGGGGCGCCGTCTACGAGCAGTACTTC.

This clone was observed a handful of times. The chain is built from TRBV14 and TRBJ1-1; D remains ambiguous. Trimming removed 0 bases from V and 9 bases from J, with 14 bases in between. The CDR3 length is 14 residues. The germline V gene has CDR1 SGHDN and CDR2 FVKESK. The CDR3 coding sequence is TGTGCCAGCAGCCAAGAGCTGGGTACTGGCCAAGCTTTCTTT. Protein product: CASSQELGTGQAFF.

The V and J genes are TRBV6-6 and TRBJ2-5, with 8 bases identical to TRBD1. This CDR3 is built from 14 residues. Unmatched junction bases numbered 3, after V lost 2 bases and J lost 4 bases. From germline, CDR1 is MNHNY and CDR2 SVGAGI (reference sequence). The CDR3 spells CASSYQGAIETQYF. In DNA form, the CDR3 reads TGTGCCAGCAGTTACCAGGGGGCAATAGAGACCCAGTACTTC.

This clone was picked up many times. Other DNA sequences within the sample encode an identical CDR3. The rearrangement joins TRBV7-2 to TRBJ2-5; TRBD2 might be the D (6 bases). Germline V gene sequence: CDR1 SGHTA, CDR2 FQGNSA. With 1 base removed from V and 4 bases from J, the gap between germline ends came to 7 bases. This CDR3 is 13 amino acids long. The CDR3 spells CASSLGRGETQYF. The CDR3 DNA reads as TGTGCCAGCAGCTTAGGGCGGGGAGAGACCCAGTACTTC.

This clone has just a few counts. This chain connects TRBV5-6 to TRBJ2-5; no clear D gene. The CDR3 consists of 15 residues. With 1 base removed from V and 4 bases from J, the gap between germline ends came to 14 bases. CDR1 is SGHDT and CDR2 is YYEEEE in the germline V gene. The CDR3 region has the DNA TGTGCCAGCAGCTTGATGAGCAGGTATCGAGAGACCCAGTACTTC. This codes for CASSLMSRYRETQYF.

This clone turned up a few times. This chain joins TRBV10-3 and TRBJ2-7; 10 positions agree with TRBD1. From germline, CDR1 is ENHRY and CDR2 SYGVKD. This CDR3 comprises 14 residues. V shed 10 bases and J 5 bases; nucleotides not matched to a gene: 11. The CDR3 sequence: CATAGTGDNDEQYF. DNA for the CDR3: TGTGCCACGGCCGGGACAGGGGATAACGACGAGCAGTACTTC.

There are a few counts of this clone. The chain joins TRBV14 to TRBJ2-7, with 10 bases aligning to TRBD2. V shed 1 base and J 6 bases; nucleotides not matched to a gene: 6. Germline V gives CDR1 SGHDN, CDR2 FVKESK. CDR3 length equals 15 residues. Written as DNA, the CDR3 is TGTGCCAGCAGCCAAGTACTAGCGGGGTCCCCCGAGCAGTACTTC. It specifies CASSQVLAGSPEQYF.

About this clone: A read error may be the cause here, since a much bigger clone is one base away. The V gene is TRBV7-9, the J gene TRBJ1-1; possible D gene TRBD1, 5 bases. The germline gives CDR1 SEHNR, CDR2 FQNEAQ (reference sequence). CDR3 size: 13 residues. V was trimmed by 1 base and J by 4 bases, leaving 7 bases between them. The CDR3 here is CASSLGGTTEAFF. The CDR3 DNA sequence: TGTGCCAGCAGCTTAGGGGGCACCACTGAAGCTTTCTTT.

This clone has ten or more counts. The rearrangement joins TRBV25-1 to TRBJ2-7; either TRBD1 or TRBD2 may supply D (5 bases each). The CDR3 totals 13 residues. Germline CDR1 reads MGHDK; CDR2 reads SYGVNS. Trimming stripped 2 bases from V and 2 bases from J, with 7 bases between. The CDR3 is CASSEGGPYEQYF. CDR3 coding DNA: TGTGCCAGCAGTGAAGGGGGACCCTACGAGCAGTACTTC.

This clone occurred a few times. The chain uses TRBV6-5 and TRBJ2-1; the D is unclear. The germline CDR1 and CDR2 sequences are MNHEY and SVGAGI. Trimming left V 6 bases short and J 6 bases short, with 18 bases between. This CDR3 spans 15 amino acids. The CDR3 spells CASRTSVGFFNEQFF. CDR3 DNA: TGTGCCAGCAGGACCTCCGTCGGTTTCTTCAATGAGCAGTTCTTC.

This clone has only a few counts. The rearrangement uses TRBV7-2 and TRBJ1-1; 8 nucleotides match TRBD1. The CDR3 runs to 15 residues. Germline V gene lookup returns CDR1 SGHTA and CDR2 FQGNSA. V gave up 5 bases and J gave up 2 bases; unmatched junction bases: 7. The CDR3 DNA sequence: TGTGCCAGCAGCGCGAGCGGACAGGGTAACACTGAAGCTTTCTTT. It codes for CASSASGQGNTEAFF.

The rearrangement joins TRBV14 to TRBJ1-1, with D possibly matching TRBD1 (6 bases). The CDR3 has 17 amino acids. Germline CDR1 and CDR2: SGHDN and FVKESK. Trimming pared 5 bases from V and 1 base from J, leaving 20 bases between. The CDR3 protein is CASSSGPTWGRNTEAFF. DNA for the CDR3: TGTGCCAGCAGCTCCGGGCCCACATGGGGGCGGAACACTGAAGCTTTCTTT. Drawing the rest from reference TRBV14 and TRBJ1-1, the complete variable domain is EAGVTQFPSHSVIEKGQTVTLRCDPISGHDNLYWYRRVMGKEIKFLLHFVKESKQDESGMPNNRFLAERTGGTYSTLKVQPAELEDSGVYFCASSSGPTWGRNTEAFFGQGTRLTVV.

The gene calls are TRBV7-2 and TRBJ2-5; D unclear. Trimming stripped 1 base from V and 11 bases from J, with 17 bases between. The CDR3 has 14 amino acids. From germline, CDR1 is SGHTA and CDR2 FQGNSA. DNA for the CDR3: TGTGCCAGCAGCTTAGTAGGCGAGTTCGGGCAGCAGTACTTC. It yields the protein CASSLVGEFGQQYF. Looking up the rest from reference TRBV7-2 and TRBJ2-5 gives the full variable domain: GAGVSQSPSNKVTEKGKDVELRCDPISGHTALYWYRQSLGQGLEFLIYFQGNSAPDKSGLPSDRFSAERTGGSVSTLTIQRTQQEDSAVYLCASSLVGEFGQQYFGPGTRLLVL.